Following are 9 T cell receptor beta chains from one sample sequenced in a study of blood T cell repertoires in COVID-19. Repertoires were generated with immunoSEQ multiplex PCR, while TCRdb's copy carries only in-frame clones and drops some. The table lists some 200,000 clones, roughly 92% of them singletons. Material: peripheral blood. The receptors originated from a man aged 25-40 years with COVID-19, enrolled during active disease.

The J gene is TRBJ2-3, the V gene TRBV11-3; the match to TRBD1 covers 12 bases. V shed 5 bases and J 5 bases; nucleotides not matched to a gene: 5. The CDR3 is made up of 15 amino acids. In germline, CDR1 is SGHNT, CDR2 YENEEA. CDR3 amino acids: CASSPGQGAIDTQYF. CDR3 nucleotides: TGTGCCAGCAGCCCGGGACAGGGGGCTATAGATACGCAGTATTTT.

The gene calls are TRBV10-1 and TRBJ2-5, with 7 bases that match TRBD1. Germline lookup yields CDR1 WNHNN and CDR2 SYGVQD (reference sequence). The V gene end was trimmed by 6 bases and the J gene end by 1 base; junction bases not matched to a gene: 8. This CDR3 has 15 amino acids. CDR3 residues: CASSVDRSTQETQYF. CDR3 DNA: TGCGCCAGCAGCGTGGACAGGTCTACCCAAGAGACCCAGTACTTC.

The rearrangement joins TRBV10-3 to TRBJ1-1, with D unclear. The V and J ends lost 8 bases and 1 base respectively, with 5 bases between them. The germline gives CDR1 ENHRY, CDR2 SYGVKD. This CDR3 is built from 11 residues. The CDR3 here is CAIGRNTEAFF. CDR3 in DNA: TGTGCCATCGGGAGGAACACTGAAGCTTTCTTT.

This chain joins TRBV19 and TRBJ2-5; 9 bases match TRBD1. This CDR3 has 16 residues. Germline V gene data show CDR1 as LNHDA and CDR2 as SQIVND (reference sequence). J lost 1 base, V lost 5 bases, and 8 bases had no gene match. The CDR3 DNA reads as TGTGCCAGTAGTCCCAGCCGGGGACAGGGCCAAGAGACCCAGTACTTC. Translating it yields CASSPSRGQGQETQYF.

The rearrangement joins TRBV5-4 to TRBJ2-1; no clear D. The CDR3 totals 14 residues. Germline loops: CDR1 SGHNT, CDR2 YYREEE (reference sequence). Trimming took 0 bases from V and 0 from J, leaving 4 bases between them. The CDR3 loop reads CASSLANSYNEQFF. CDR3 nucleotide sequence: TGTGCCAGCAGCTTGGCCAACTCCTACAATGAGCAGTTCTTC. The whole variable domain, filled in from reference TRBV5-4 and TRBJ2-1, reads ETGVTQSPTHLIKTRGQQVTLRCSSQSGHNTVSWYQQALGQGPQFIFQYYREEENGRGNFPPRFSGLQFPNYSSELNVNALELDDSALYLCASSLANSYNEQFFGPGTRLTVL.

The gene calls are TRBV25-1 and TRBJ2-5; 10 nucleotides agree with TRBD2. The CDR3 totals 15 residues. The ends lost 2 bases at V and 3 bases at J; junction bases unmatched: 3. The germline gives CDR1 MGHDK, CDR2 SYGVNS. CDR3 sequence (DNA): TGTGCCAGCAGTGAAGATCTAGCGGGGGAAGAGACCCAGTACTTC. Translated, it gives CASSEDLAGEETQYF. Full variable domain (outside the CDR3, taken from reference TRBV25-1 and TRBJ2-5): EADIYQTPRYLVIGTGKKITLECSQTMGHDKMYWYQQDPGMELHLIHYSYGVNSTEKGDLSSESTVSRIRTEHFPLTLESARPSHTSQYLCASSEDLAGEETQYFGPGTRLLVL.

CDR3 bases: TGTGCTAGTGGTTTGAGGCGGGGGGTTTCCGGCAATGAGCAGTTCTTC. Encoded protein: CASGLRRGVSGNEQFF. The genes are TRBV12-5 and TRBJ2-1; 8 nucleotides match TRBD2. V shed 2 bases, J shed 6 bases, and the junction held 9 bases outside the gene matches. The germline V gene encodes CDR1 LGHNT and CDR2 FRNRAP. The CDR3 is 16 amino acids.

The chain joins TRBV4-1 to TRBJ2-1; D is unresolved. The germline gives CDR1 MGHRA, CDR2 YSYEKL. The V gene lost 2 bases and the J gene lost 0 bases, with 8 bases spanning the gap. The length of the CDR3 is 15 residues. CDR3 nucleotides: TGCGCCAGCAGCCAAATACAAGACTCCTACAATGAGCAGTTCTTC. It codes for CASSQIQDSYNEQFF.

The chain employs TRBV5-1 and TRBJ1-4, with 9 bases aligning to TRBD1. Germline CDR1 is SGHRS and CDR2 is YFSETQ. CDR3 size: 15 residues. V was pared by 3 bases and J by 7 bases, with 7 bases of the junction left unmatched. Here the CDR3 DNA reads TGCGCCAGCAGCTCAACCGGGACAGGGAGTGAAAAACTGTTTTTT. Protein: CASSSTGTGSEKLFF.